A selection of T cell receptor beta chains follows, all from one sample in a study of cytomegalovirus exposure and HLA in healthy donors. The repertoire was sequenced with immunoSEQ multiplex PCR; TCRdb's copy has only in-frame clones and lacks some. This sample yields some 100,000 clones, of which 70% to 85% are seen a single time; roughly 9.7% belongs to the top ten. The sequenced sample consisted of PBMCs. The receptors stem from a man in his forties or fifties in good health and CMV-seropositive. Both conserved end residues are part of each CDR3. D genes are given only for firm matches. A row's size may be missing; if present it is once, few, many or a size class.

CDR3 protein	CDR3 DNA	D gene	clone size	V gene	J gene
CASSLLAGGETQYF	TGTGCCAGCAGCTTATTAGCGGGAGGGGAGACCCAGTACTTC	TRBD2	.	TRBV7-9	TRBJ2-5
CASSSWTGKSSYEQYF	TGTGCCAGCAGCTCATGGACAGGAAAAAGCTCCTACGAGCAGTACTTC	TRBD1	.	TRBV5-5	TRBJ2-7
CASSFLAGLTDTQYF	TGCGCCAGCAGCTTTCTAGCGGGACTCACAGATACGCAGTATTTT	TRBD2	.	TRBV5-1	TRBJ2-3
CASSFGHFSGNTIYF	TGTGCCAGCAGTTTTGGACACTTCTCTGGAAACACCATATATTTT	.	.	TRBV28	TRBJ1-3
CASSPGIYSNQPQHF	TGTGCCAGCAGTCCCGGTATTTATAGCAATCAGCCCCAGCATTTT	.	few	TRBV6-6	TRBJ1-5
CASSQSTGGSSYEQYF	TGCGCCAGCAGTCAATCGACTGGGGGCTCTTCCTACGAGCAGTACTTC	.	.	TRBV23-1	TRBJ2-7
CASSRWGGDNSPLHF	TGTGCCAGCAGCCGGTGGGGCGGGGATAATTCACCCCTCCACTTT	.	.	TRBV27	TRBJ1-6
CASSQGGGNEFNGYTF	TGCGCCAGCAGCCAAGGTGGAGGGAATGAATTTAATGGCTACACCTTC	.	.	TRBV4-3	TRBJ1-2
CASSLEKQVQNTIYF	TGTGCCAGCAGCTTAGAAAAACAGGTCCAAAACACCATATATTTT	.	.	TRBV7-2	TRBJ1-3
CASSAVGQAYEQYF	TGTGCCAGCAGTGCCGTGGGACAGGCCTACGAGCAGTACTTC	TRBD1	.	TRBV2	TRBJ2-7
CASSSRSVSSYNSPLHF	TGTGCCAGCAGTTCGAGGTCGGTGAGCTCCTATAATTCACCCCTCCACTTT	.	.	TRBV28	TRBJ1-6
CASSQVGSGFTDTQYF	TGCGCCAGCAGCCAAGTAGGTAGCGGGTTCACAGATACGCAGTATTTT	TRBD2	few	TRBV4-1	TRBJ2-3
CASSPLAGTKETQYF	TGTGCCAGCAGCCCACTTGCCGGGACTAAAGAGACCCAGTACTTC	TRBD2	.	TRBV7-2	TRBJ2-5
CACPDSWTGNTIYF	TGTGCCTGCCCGGACAGCTGGACTGGAAACACCATATATTTT	.	.	TRBV30	TRBJ1-3
CASSPGRQPYEQYF	TGTGCCAGCAGCCCCGGGAGGCAACCCTACGAGCAGTACTTC	TRBD2	.	TRBV28	TRBJ2-7
CASTPQRLNYGYTF	TGTGCCAGTACCCCCCAGCGGCTGAACTATGGCTACACCTTC	.	.	TRBV19	TRBJ1-2
CASSELSGGADTQYF	TGTGCCAGCAGTGAACTAAGCGGGGGGGCAGATACGCAGTATTTT	TRBD2	.	TRBV6-1	TRBJ2-3
CASSLPDRVDMVTEAFF	TGTGCCAGCAGCTTACCCGACAGGGTAGATATGGTCACTGAAGCTTTCTTT	TRBD1	once	TRBV5-6	TRBJ1-1
CASSQVGPGTSLSYEQYF	TGTGCCAGCAGCCAAGTCGGCCCCGGGACTAGCCTTTCCTACGAGCAGTACTTC	TRBD2	.	TRBV4-2	TRBJ2-7
CASSPWTGEAFF	TGTGCCAGCAGCCCTTGGACAGGGGAAGCTTTCTTT	TRBD1	.	TRBV9	TRBJ1-1
CASSEARGNTIYF	TGTGCCAGCAGTGAGGCCAGGGGGAACACCATATATTTT	TRBD1	.	TRBV2	TRBJ1-3
CASSSLTGTSPEAFF	TGTGCCAGCAGCTCGCTAACCGGGACTTCCCCTGAAGCTTTCTTT	.	once	TRBV5-5	TRBJ1-1
CASSLVDRPPYGYTF	TGTGCCAGCAGCTTAGTGGACAGGCCCCCCTATGGCTACACCTTC	TRBD1	.	TRBV7-2	TRBJ1-2
CASSRQGGIYEQYF	TGTGCCAGCTCCCGACAGGGGGGAATCTACGAGCAGTACTTC	TRBD1	.	TRBV18	TRBJ2-7
CASSTLDRDHQPQHF	TGTGCCAGTAGTACCCTGGACAGGGATCATCAGCCCCAGCATTTT	TRBD1	once	TRBV19	TRBJ1-5
CSVEMRGRNTEAFF	TGCAGCGTTGAAATGAGGGGGAGAAACACTGAAGCTTTCTTT	.	.	TRBV29-1	TRBJ1-1
CASSLATGVNSPLHF	TGTGCCAGCAGCTTGGCGACAGGGGTAAATTCACCCCTCCACTTT	TRBD1	.	TRBV7-2	TRBJ1-6
CASGRQGLSPDF	TGTGCCAGCGGTCGACAGGGGCTCAGTCCGGACTTC	TRBD1	once	TRBV11-1	TRBJ2-5
CASSQEVALSYNEQFF	TGCGCCAGCAGCCAAGAGGTAGCGTTATCATACAATGAGCAGTTCTTC	.	few	TRBV4-3	TRBJ2-1
CASSRGGYEQYF	TGTGCCAGCTCTAGAGGAGGCTACGAGCAGTACTTC	.	.	TRBV19	TRBJ2-7
CASSQDLTGHYSYEQYF	TGCGCCAGCAGCCAAGACCTTACAGGACACTATTCCTACGAGCAGTACTTC	.	few	TRBV4-3	TRBJ2-7
CASSISGSYGYTF	TGTGCCAGTAGTATATCAGGATCCTATGGCTACACCTTC	.	.	TRBV19	TRBJ1-2
CASSQERGVYTEAFF	TGCGCCAGCAGCCAAGAGCGAGGTGTGTACACTGAAGCTTTCTTT	.	.	TRBV4-1	TRBJ1-1
CASRHLAQTGVTGELFF	TGTGCCAGCAGACACCTCGCCCAAACAGGGGTCACCGGGGAGCTGTTTTTT	TRBD1	.	TRBV27	TRBJ2-2